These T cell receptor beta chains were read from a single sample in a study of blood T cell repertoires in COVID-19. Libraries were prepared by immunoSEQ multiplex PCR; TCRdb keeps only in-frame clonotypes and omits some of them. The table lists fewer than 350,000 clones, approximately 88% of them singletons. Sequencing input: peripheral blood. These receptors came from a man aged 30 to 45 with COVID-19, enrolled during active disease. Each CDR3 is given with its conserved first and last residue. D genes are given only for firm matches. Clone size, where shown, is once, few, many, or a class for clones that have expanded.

CASSQDLHGPSSGNTIYF,TGCGCCAGCAGCCAAGATCTCCATGGTCCTAGCTCTGGAAACACCATATATTTT,.,TRBJ1-3,.,TRBV4-3
CAISEKGTSGVGNIQYF,TGTGCCATCAGTGAGAAAGGGACTAGCGGGGTGGGAAACATTCAGTACTTC,.,TRBJ2-4,TRBD2,TRBV10-3
CASSSMGGETQYF,TGTGCCAGCAGCTCAATGGGAGGGGAGACCCAGTACTTC,.,TRBJ2-5,TRBD2,TRBV7-2
CASRPEVSGNTIYF,TGTGCCAGCAGACCGGAGGTATCTGGAAACACCATATATTTT,once,TRBJ1-3,.,TRBV6-6
CASSPREGYSNQPQHF,TGTGCCAGCAGCCCCCGGGAGGGTTATAGCAATCAGCCCCAGCATTTT,.,TRBJ1-5,.,TRBV6-2/TRBV6-3
CASSQASGGLTEAFF,TGTGCCAGCAGCCAAGCAAGTGGGGGACTCACTGAAGCTTTCTTT,.,TRBJ1-1,.,TRBV3-1/TRBV3-2
CASSARDSPTGELFF,TGTGCCAGCAGCGCCCGGGACAGTCCCACCGGGGAGCTGTTTTTT,.,TRBJ2-2,TRBD1,TRBV9
CASSYTGDGYTF,TGTGCCAGCAGTTATACAGGGGATGGCTACACCTTC,.,TRBJ1-2,TRBD1,TRBV12-3/TRBV12-4
CASSRPGVTQPQHF,TGTGCCAGTAGTCGGCCAGGGGTAACTCAGCCCCAGCATTTT,.,TRBJ1-5,.,TRBV19
CAISDFRTGARNTEAFF,TGTGCCATCAGTGACTTTCGGACAGGGGCGAGGAACACTGAAGCTTTCTTT,.,TRBJ1-1,TRBD1,TRBV10-3
CALKPDFSLSGNTIYF,TGTGCCCTCAAGCCGGACTTCTCTCTCTCTGGAAACACCATATATTTT,.,TRBJ1-3,.,TRBV30
CASSFSDNYEQYF,TGTGCCAGCAGTTTTTCGGACAACTACGAGCAGTACTTC,once,TRBJ2-7,.,TRBV27
CSVAPGQGYEQYF,TGCAGCGTGGCACCGGGACAGGGATACGAGCAGTACTTC,once,TRBJ2-7,TRBD1,TRBV29-1
CASSPRGRGNTEAFF,TGTGCCAGCAGCCCCCGCGGGAGGGGGAACACTGAAGCTTTCTTT,.,TRBJ1-1,.,TRBV5-5
CAWSQYNEQFF,TGTGCCTGGAGTCAGTACAATGAGCAGTTCTTC,once,TRBJ2-1,.,TRBV30
CASSLNRVSYEQYF,TGTGCCAGCAGCTTAAACAGGGTCTCCTACGAGCAGTACTTC,.,TRBJ2-7,.,TRBV13
CASSVSGNTIYF,TGTGCCAGCAGTGTATCTGGAAACACCATATATTTT,.,TRBJ1-3,.,TRBV2
CASSLAWTEDTQYF,TGTGCCAGCAGCTTAGCCTGGACAGAGGATACGCAGTATTTT,.,TRBJ2-3,.,TRBV11-1
CSAIETSGSYEQYF,TGCAGTGCTATTGAGACTAGCGGTTCCTACGAGCAGTACTTC,once,TRBJ2-7,TRBD2,TRBV20-1
CASSEIAPGTGDYGYTF,TGTGCCAGCAGTGAAATAGCCCCCGGGACAGGGGACTATGGCTACACCTTC,few,TRBJ1-2,TRBD1,TRBV6-1
CSASLTGQSNSPLHF,TGCAGCGCGAGCCTAACGGGACAGAGTAATTCACCCCTCCACTTT,.,TRBJ1-6,TRBD1,TRBV29-1
CASSSSSGLAGGETQYF,TGTGCCAGCAGCTCTTCCTCGGGACTAGCGGGAGGAGAGACCCAGTACTTC,.,TRBJ2-5,TRBD2,TRBV7-2
CASSFVLNSAGTKNEQFF,TGTGCCAGCAGCTTCGTCCTTAATAGCGCCGGGACAAAGAATGAGCAGTTCTTC,.,TRBJ2-1,.,TRBV5-8
CASSLPPDRVTDTQYF,TGTGCCAGCAGCCTTCCTCCGGACAGGGTAACAGATACGCAGTATTTT,once,TRBJ2-3,TRBD1,TRBV7-9
CATSDGTGGENTIYF,TGTGCCACCAGTGATGGGACAGGGGGCGAAAACACCATATATTTT,.,TRBJ1-3,TRBD1,TRBV24-1
CASSPHAGELFF,TGTGCCAGCAGCCCCCATGCCGGGGAGCTGTTTTTT,.,TRBJ2-2,.,TRBV6-2/TRBV6-3
CASSTGTRYEQYF,TGTGCCAGCTCCACCGGGACTAGATACGAGCAGTACTTC,.,TRBJ2-7,TRBD2,TRBV7-3
CASSLGTGANTEAFF,TGTGCCAGCAGCTTGGGGACAGGTGCGAACACTGAAGCTTTCTTT,.,TRBJ1-1,TRBD1,TRBV5-6
CASSLTGEVYNEQFF,TGCGCCAGCAGCCTCACAGGGGAGGTATACAATGAGCAGTTCTTC,once,TRBJ2-1,.,TRBV5-1
CASTQAGTGGYEQYF,TGTGCCAGCACACAAGCCGGGACAGGGGGTTACGAGCAGTACTTC,once,TRBJ2-7,TRBD1,TRBV6-1
CASSLYGQGDSNQPQHF,TGTGCCAGCAGTTTATATGGCCAGGGGGATAGCAATCAGCCCCAGCATTTT,.,TRBJ1-5,TRBD1,TRBV27
CATGQRVSIAKNIQYF,TGTGCCACCGGACAACGGGTTTCGATAGCCAAAAACATTCAGTACTTC,.,TRBJ2-4,.,TRBV15
CASSIQVSTDTQYF,TGTGCCAGTAGTATTCAGGTCAGCACAGATACGCAGTATTTT,few,TRBJ2-3,.,TRBV19
CASSERATDTQYF,TGTGCCAGCAGCGAAAGAGCCACAGATACGCAGTATTTT,.,TRBJ2-3,.,TRBV3-1/TRBV3-2
CASSSGLAGEGREQYF,TGTGCCAGCAGTTCCGGACTAGCGGGAGAAGGGCGGGAGCAGTACTTC,.,TRBJ2-7,TRBD2,TRBV5-4
CSAPTFYEQYF,TGCAGTGCTCCTACCTTCTACGAGCAGTACTTC,.,TRBJ2-7,.,TRBV20-1
CASSLQQGGGTGELFF,TGTGCCAGCAGCTTACAACAGGGGGGCGGCACCGGGGAGCTGTTTTTT,.,TRBJ2-2,TRBD1,TRBV11-3
CASSQENGLTPANTGELFF,TGCGCCAGCAGCCAAGAAAATGGTCTGACACCCGCGAACACCGGGGAGCTGTTTTTT,.,TRBJ2-2,.,TRBV4-1
CASSQGGTGGVQYF,TGTGCCAGCAGCCAAGGGGGGACAGGGGGCGTTCAGTACTTC,once,TRBJ2-4,TRBD1,TRBV4-2
CASCLAGADTQYF,TGTGCCAGCTGCCTAGCGGGAGCGGATACGCAGTATTTT,.,TRBJ2-3,TRBD2,TRBV6-2/TRBV6-3
CARGTGGGEKLFF,TGTGCCAGGGGGACAGGGGGCGGTGAAAAACTGTTTTTT,.,TRBJ1-4,TRBD1,TRBV2